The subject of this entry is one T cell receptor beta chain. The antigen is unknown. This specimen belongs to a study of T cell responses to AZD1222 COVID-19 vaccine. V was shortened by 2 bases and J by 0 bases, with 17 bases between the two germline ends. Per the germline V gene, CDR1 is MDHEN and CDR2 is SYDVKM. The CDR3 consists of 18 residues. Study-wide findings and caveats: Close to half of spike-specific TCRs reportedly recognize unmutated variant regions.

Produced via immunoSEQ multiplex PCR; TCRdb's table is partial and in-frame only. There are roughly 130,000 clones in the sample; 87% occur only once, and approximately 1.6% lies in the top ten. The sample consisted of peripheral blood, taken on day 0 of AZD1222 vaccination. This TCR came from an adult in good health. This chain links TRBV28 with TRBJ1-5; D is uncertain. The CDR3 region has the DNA TGTGCCAGCAGTTTAAGATCCCCGTCGAGTTATAGCAATCAGCCCCAGCATTTT. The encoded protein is CASSLRSPSSYSNQPQHF.